These 27 T cell receptor beta chains share one sample of origin, sequenced in a study of cytomegalovirus exposure and HLA in healthy donors. The PCR used 60 Vbeta and 13 Jbeta primers. Profiling relied on immunoSEQ multiplex PCR, and the TCRdb table lists in-frame clones only, not all of them. Of roughly 160,000 clones in the sample, around 83% are singletons; the top ten hold roughly 8%. Material: PBMCs. The receptor set was obtained from a male donor in good health and CMV-seropositive.

This clone was counted a single time. This chain joins TRBV30 and TRBJ2-7, with a tentative D call TRBD2 (5 bases). Trimming took 0 bases from V and 8 from J, leaving 8 bases between them. The germline CDR1 and CDR2 sequences are GTSNPN and SVGIG (reference sequence). CDR3 length: 11 amino acids. CDR3 region: CAWSVRGQQYF. Here the CDR3 DNA reads TGTGCCTGGAGTGTCCGGGGTCAGCAGTACTTC.

This clone appeared a single time. V usage is TRBV4-1 and J usage is TRBJ1-1; the match to TRBD1 covers 9 bases. This CDR3 comprises 15 residues. CDR1 is MGHRA and CDR2 is YSYEKL in the germline V gene. V was clipped by 4 bases and J by 5 bases; unmatched bases: 8. CDR3 nucleotide sequence: TGCGCCAGCAGCCTACACCCGGGACAGGGAACTGAAGCTTTCTTT. Translation gives CASSLHPGQGTEAFF.

As regards this clone: At one end the junction does not follow the germline gene, possibly because of a read error. This chain joins TRBV5-8 and TRBJ1-5; TRBD1 might be the D (5 bases). Germline assignment: CDR1 SGHTS and CDR2 YDEGEE. CDR3 size: 15 residues. The CDR3 nucleotides read TGTGCCAGCAGCCCCTGGGACTTTCGCAATCAGGCCCAGCATTTT. This sequence encodes CASSPWDFRNQAQHF.

The chain couples TRBV6-5 to TRBJ1-1; 7 bases align to TRBD1. The germline gives CDR1 MNHEY, CDR2 SVGAGI. J lost 4 bases, V lost 2 bases, and 10 bases had no gene match. The CDR3 consists of 16 residues. The CDR3, as DNA: TGTGCCAGCAGTTACGTGATAGGGACAGTTATCACTGAAGCTTTCTTT. As protein: CASSYVIGTVITEAFF.

This chain links TRBV6-1 with TRBJ2-1, with a possible D match to TRBD1 (6 bases). Trimming shortened V by 2 bases and J by 8 bases, and 16 bases separated the two germline ends. This CDR3 has 15 residues. Germline V gene lookup returns CDR1 MNHNS and CDR2 SASEGT. The CDR3: CASSERGTGSYEQFF. In DNA, the CDR3 is TGTGCCAGCAGTGAAAGGGGAACAGGGAGTTATGAGCAGTTCTTC.

This clone was counted once. The V call is TRBV7-2, the J call TRBJ2-7; 7 positions match TRBD1. This CDR3 has 14 residues. Germline CDR1 is SGHTA and CDR2 is FQGNSA. V shed 5 bases, J shed 5 bases, and the junction held 9 bases outside the gene matches. CDR3 nucleotide sequence: TGTGCCAGCAGCCGACCGGGACAGCACGACGAGCAGTACTTC. Encoded protein: CASSRPGQHDEQYF.

The CDR3 loop reads CASSSGRLAGNNEQFF. DNA of the CDR3: TGTGCCAGCAGTTCAGGACGACTAGCGGGAAACAATGAGCAGTTCTTC. This chain connects TRBV27 to TRBJ2-1, with TRBD2 matching 11 bases. CDR3 length: 16 residues. Germline CDR1 and CDR2: MNHEY and SMNVEV (reference sequence). V lost 4 bases and J lost 5; bases outside the gene matches: 7.

This chain uses TRBV7-9 with TRBJ1-3, with no clear D. Trimming took off 3 bases at V and 0 bases at J, with 9 bases between the two ends. From germline, CDR1 is SEHNR and CDR2 FQNEAQ (reference sequence). The CDR3 is 15 amino acids. CDR3 in amino acids: CASSFGLSSGNTIYF. CDR3 DNA: TGTGCCAGCAGCTTCGGACTTTCCTCTGGAAACACCATATATTTT.

The rearrangement uses TRBV7-8 and TRBJ2-5, with D possibly TRBD1 on 5 matching bases. The V and J ends lost 1 base and 3 bases respectively, with 15 bases between them. This CDR3 contains 16 residues. Germline values: CDR1 SGHVS, CDR2 FQNEAQ. The CDR3 is CASSLGLGYRKETQYF. The CDR3 DNA follows: TGTGCCAGCAGCTTAGGTTTGGGCTACAGGAAAGAGACCCAGTACTTC.

V gene TRBV9 combines with J gene TRBJ2-1; 10 positions match TRBD2. The germline CDR1 and CDR2 sequences are SGDLS and YYNGEE. This CDR3 spans 15 amino acids. Trimming took 0 bases from V and 12 from J; bases not matched to a gene: 9. In DNA, the CDR3 is TGTGCCAGCAGCGTAGCGTCTAGCGGGAGTTTGTGGCAGTTCTTC. This gives the protein CASSVASSGSLWQFF.

This sequence joins TRBV6-5 and TRBJ2-7; D might be TRBD1 (5 bases). CDR1 MNHEY and CDR2 SVGAGI come from the germline V gene. This CDR3 is 13 amino acids long. Trimming left V 0 bases short and J 2 bases short, with 5 bases between. CDR3: CASSYSDTYEQYF. In nucleotides, the CDR3 is TGTGCCAGCAGTTACTCGGACACCTACGAGCAGTACTTC.

The V call is TRBV27, the J call TRBJ2-3; possible D gene TRBD2, 6 bases. The CDR3 has 13 amino acids. Germline lookup yields CDR1 MNHEY and CDR2 SMNVEV (reference sequence). V lost 6 bases and J 6 bases, leaving 13 bases between the germline ends. In DNA form, the CDR3 reads TGTGCCAGCAGCTCGACTAGAATGGATACGCAGTATTTT. This codes for CASSSTRMDTQYF.

V is TRBV4-1 and J is TRBJ2-1; D may be TRBD2 (7 bases). Germline V gene lookup returns CDR1 MGHRA and CDR2 YSYEKL. The CDR3 runs 17 residues. V was shortened by 1 base and J by 0 bases, with 13 bases between the two germline ends. The CDR3 sequence is CASSQGHGGPSYNEQFF. CDR3 bases: TGCGCCAGCAGCCAAGGTCACGGGGGGCCCTCCTACAATGAGCAGTTCTTC.

This clone was seen once. An end of the junction does not agree with germline; a read error may underlie this. V and J are TRBV30 and TRBJ1-2; TRBD1 is a possible D gene (6 bases). Germline V gives CDR1 GTSNPN, CDR2 SVGIG (reference sequence). The CDR3 totals 14 residues. Here the CDR3 DNA reads TGTGCCTGGAGTGTACGGGGGGACATCCCATCCCTCTTCTTC. Translation gives CAWSVRGDIPSLFF.

The V and J genes are TRBV7-8 and TRBJ2-2; a possible D gene is TRBD2 (5 bases). The CDR3 is made up of 16 amino acids. The V end lost 0 bases, the J end lost 1 base, and 9 bases lay between the germline ends. Germline V gives CDR1 SGHVS, CDR2 FQNEAQ. The CDR3 protein is CASSLAHGVNTGELFF. As DNA, the CDR3 is TGTGCCAGCAGCTTAGCGCACGGGGTGAACACCGGGGAGCTGTTTTTT.

The chain links TRBV27 to TRBJ2-5, with 7 positions matching TRBD2. The J call is in doubt because the DNA end fits TRBJ2-7 better. This CDR3 contains 13 residues. In germline, CDR1 is MNHEY, CDR2 SMNVEV (reference sequence). In nucleotides, the CDR3 is TGTGCCAGCAGTTCCCCGGGGGGCTACGAGCAGTACTTC. It encodes CASSSPGGYEQYF.

The chain employs TRBV7-8 and TRBJ1-2; 9 bases line up with TRBD1. The germline V gene encodes CDR1 SGHVS and CDR2 FQNEAQ. The CDR3 length is 17 residues. The trim removed 5 bases at V and 1 base at J, leaving 11 bases unmatched. The CDR3 nucleotides read TGTGCCAGCAGCCCATCACACGGGACAGGGAGTAACTATGGCTACACCTTC. Protein sequence: CASSPSHGTGSNYGYTF.

V and J are TRBV28 and TRBJ2-5; 9 bases align to TRBD1. Germline lookup yields CDR1 MDHEN and CDR2 SYDVKM. With V trimmed by 6 bases and J by 5 bases, 10 bases remained unmatched. This CDR3 spans 15 amino acids. CDR3 DNA: TGTGCCAGCAGGCCGGGACAGGGATACGGGGAGACCCAGTACTTC. It translates to CASRPGQGYGETQYF.

The J gene is TRBJ1-1, the V gene TRBV9, with 7 nucleotides matching TRBD1. This CDR3 is 14 amino acids long. Germline V gene data show CDR1 as SGDLS and CDR2 as YYNGEE. V was pared by 3 bases and J by 4 bases, with 6 bases of the junction left unmatched. The CDR3 nucleotides read TGTGCCAGCAGCGGCACAGGGGAAGGCACTGAAGCTTTCTTT. Protein product: CASSGTGEGTEAFF.

This clone was seen only once. This sequence joins TRBV5-4 and TRBJ2-7, with TRBD2 matching 8 bases. Looked up from germline, CDR1 is SGHNT and CDR2 is YYREEE (reference sequence). This CDR3 is 15 amino acids long. V lost 4 bases, J lost 1 base, and 7 bases stayed unmatched. The CDR3 DNA follows: TGTGCCAGCAGCATAAGCGGGGGCCTATCCTACGAGCAGTACTTC. Translated, it gives CASSISGGLSYEQYF.

The chain is built from TRBV30 and TRBJ2-4, with TRBD2 as a possible D gene (6 bases). This CDR3 contains 16 residues. From germline, CDR1 is GTSNPN and CDR2 SVGIG (reference sequence). The germline V and J ends were trimmed by 3 bases and 0 bases, with 15 bases remaining between them. In DNA form, the CDR3 reads TGTGCCTGGAGCGCGGGATCGGACCTAGCCAAAAACATTCAGTACTTC. This sequence encodes CAWSAGSDLAKNIQYF.

This rearrangement joins TRBV7-9 to TRBJ2-1, with D tentatively TRBD2 (6 bases). The CDR3 is 14 amino acids. The germline CDR1 and CDR2 sequences are SEHNR and FQNEAQ (reference sequence). V lost 5 bases to trimming and J lost 3 bases, with 11 bases between them. CDR3 in DNA: TGTGCCAGCAGCATCGGGACTCTCTACAATGAGCAGTTCTTC. Amino acids: CASSIGTLYNEQFF.

This chain uses TRBV5-6 with TRBJ1-4; TRBD1 matches at 7 bases. CDR3 length: 15 amino acids. Germline values: CDR1 SGHDT, CDR2 YYEEEE. V lost 4 bases and J lost 5; bases outside the gene matches: 8. This chain's CDR3 is CASSERQGLNEKLFF. CDR3 sequence (DNA): TGTGCCAGCAGCGAACGACAGGGACTCAATGAAAAACTGTTTTTT.

J is TRBJ2-5 and V is TRBV28, with D possibly TRBD1 on 6 matching bases. This CDR3 is built from 14 residues. CDR1 is MDHEN and CDR2 is SYDVKM in the germline V gene. The V gene lost 8 bases and the J gene lost 5 bases, with 18 bases spanning the gap. DNA for the CDR3: TGTGCCAGCGGGGGCGCAGGGCGAGGGGAGACCCAGTACTTC. Its translation: CASGGAGRGETQYF.

The chain carries TRBV18 and TRBJ2-2; D remains unclear. Trimming took 5 bases from V and 5 from J, leaving 6 bases between them. There are 12 residues in the CDR3. Germline loops: CDR1 KGHSH, CDR2 LQKENI. The CDR3 spells CASSSYTGELFF. CDR3 DNA sequence: TGTGCCAGCTCATCTTATACCGGGGAGCTGTTTTTT.

The chain employs TRBV27 and TRBJ1-5; D possibly corresponds to TRBD1 (5 bases). Germline assignment: CDR1 MNHEY and CDR2 SMNVEV (reference sequence). Between the trimmed V and J ends, which lost 3 bases and 4 bases, there was a span of 16 bases. The CDR3 contains 16 residues. CDR3 sequence reads: CASSLGIGGGNQPQHF. The CDR3, as DNA: TGTGCCAGCAGTTTGGGTATTGGGGGAGGGAATCAGCCCCAGCATTTT.

Points on this clone: At one end the junction does not follow the germline gene, possibly because of a read error. The V gene is TRBV5-6, the J gene TRBJ1-2; D may be TRBD1 (6 bases). The CDR3 extends over 15 amino acids. The germline gives CDR1 SGHDT, CDR2 YYEEEE. CDR3 sequence reads: CASSLDSPWRSGYTF. In DNA, the CDR3 is TGTGCCAGCAGTTTGGACAGCCCCTGGAGGAGTGGCTACACCTTC.